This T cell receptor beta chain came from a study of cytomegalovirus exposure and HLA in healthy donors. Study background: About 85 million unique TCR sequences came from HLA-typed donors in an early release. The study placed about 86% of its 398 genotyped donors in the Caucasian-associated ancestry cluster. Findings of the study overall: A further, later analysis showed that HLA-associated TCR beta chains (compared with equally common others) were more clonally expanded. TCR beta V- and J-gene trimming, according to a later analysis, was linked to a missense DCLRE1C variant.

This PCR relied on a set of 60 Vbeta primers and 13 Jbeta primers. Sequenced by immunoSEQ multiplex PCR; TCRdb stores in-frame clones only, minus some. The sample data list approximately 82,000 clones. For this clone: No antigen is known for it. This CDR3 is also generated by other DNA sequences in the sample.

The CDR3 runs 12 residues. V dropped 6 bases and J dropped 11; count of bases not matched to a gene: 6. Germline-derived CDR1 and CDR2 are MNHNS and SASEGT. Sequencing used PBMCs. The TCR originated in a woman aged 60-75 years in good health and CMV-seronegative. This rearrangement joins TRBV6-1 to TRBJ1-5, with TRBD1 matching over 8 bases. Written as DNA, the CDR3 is TGTGCCAGCAGATCCGAGGACAGGGCCCAGCATTTT. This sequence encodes CASRSEDRAQHF.